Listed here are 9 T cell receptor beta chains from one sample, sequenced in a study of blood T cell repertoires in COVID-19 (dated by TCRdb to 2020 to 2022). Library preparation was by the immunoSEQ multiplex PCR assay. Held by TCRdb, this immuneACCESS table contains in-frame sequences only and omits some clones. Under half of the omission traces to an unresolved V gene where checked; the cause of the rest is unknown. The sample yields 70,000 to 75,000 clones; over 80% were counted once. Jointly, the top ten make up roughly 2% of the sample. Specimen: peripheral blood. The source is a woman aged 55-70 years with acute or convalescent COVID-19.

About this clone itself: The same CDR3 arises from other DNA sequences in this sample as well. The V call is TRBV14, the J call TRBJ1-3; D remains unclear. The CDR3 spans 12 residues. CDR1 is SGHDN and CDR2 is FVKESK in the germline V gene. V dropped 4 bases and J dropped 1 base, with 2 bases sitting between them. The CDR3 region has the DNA TGTGCCAGCAGCCCATCTGGAAACACCATATATTTT. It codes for CASSPSGNTIYF.

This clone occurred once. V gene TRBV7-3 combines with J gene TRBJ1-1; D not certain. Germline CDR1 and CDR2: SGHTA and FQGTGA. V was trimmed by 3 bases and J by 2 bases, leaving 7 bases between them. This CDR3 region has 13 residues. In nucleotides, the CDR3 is TGTGCCAGCAGCTTTGCGACAAACACTGAAGCTTTCTTT. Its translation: CASSFATNTEAFF.

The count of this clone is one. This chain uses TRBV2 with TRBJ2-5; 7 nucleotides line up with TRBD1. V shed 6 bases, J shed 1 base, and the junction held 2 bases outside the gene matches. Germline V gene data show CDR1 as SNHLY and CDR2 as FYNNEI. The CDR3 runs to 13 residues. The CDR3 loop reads CASRGTVQETQYF. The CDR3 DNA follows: TGTGCCAGCAGGGGGACAGTCCAAGAGACCCAGTACTTC.

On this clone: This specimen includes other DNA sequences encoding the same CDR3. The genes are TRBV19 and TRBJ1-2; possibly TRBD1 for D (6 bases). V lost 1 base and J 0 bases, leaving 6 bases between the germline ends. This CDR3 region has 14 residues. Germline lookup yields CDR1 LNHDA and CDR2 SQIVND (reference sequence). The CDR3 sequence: CASSIGTANYGYTF. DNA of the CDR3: TGTGCCAGTAGTATAGGGACAGCTAACTATGGCTACACCTTC.

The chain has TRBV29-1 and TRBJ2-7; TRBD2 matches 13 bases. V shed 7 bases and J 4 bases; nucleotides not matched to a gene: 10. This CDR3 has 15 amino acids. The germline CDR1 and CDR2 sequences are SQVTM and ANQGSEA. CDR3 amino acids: CSAARTSGSRYEQYF. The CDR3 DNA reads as TGCAGCGCCGCCCGGACTAGCGGGAGTAGGTACGAGCAGTACTTC.

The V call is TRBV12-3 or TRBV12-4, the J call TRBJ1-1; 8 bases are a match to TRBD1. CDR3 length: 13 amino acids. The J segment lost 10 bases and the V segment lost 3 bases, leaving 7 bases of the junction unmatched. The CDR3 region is CASSLGTGVAAFF. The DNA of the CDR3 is TGTGCCAGCAGTTTGGGGACAGGAGTCGCAGCTTTCTTT.

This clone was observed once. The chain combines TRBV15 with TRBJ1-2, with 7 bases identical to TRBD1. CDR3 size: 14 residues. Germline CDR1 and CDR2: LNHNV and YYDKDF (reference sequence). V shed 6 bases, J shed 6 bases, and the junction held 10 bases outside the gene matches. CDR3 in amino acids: CATSPMTGPHGYTF. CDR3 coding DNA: TGTGCCACCAGTCCTATGACAGGGCCACATGGCTACACCTTC.

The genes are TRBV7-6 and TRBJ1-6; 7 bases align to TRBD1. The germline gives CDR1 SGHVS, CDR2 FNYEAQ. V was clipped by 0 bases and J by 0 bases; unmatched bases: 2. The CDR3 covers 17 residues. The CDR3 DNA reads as TGTGCCAGCAGCTTAGCGGGACAGAGCTCCTATAATTCACCCCTCCACTTT. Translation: CASSLAGQSSYNSPLHF.

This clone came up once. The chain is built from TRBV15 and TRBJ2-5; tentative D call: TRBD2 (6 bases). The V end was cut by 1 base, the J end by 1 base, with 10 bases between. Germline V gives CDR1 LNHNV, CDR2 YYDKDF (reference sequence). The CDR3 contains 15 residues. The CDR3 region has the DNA TGTGCCACCAGCAGAGTATTAGCGGCCCAAGAGACCCAGTACTTC. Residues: CATSRVLAAQETQYF.